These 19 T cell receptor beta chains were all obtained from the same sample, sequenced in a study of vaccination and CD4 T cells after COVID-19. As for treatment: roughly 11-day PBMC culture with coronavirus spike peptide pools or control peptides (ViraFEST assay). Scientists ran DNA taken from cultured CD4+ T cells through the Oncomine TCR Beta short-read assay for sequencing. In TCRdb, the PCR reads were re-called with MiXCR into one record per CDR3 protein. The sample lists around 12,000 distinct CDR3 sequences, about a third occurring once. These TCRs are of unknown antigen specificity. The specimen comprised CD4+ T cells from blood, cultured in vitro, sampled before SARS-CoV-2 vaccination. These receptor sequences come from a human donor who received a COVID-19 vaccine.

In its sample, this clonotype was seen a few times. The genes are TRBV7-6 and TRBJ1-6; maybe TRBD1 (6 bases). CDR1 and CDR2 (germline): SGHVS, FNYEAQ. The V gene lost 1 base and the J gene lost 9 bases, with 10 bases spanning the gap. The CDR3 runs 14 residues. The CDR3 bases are TGTGCCAGCAGCTTAGAGCAGGGGAGTTCACCCCTCCACTTT. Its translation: CASSLEQGSSPLHF.

The CDR3 sequence: CASSYLDTQYF. The CDR3 region has the DNA TGTGCCAGCAGTTACTTGGATACGCAGTATTTT. The chain has TRBV6-5 and TRBJ2-3; D not certain. CDR1 and CDR2 (germline): MNHEY, SVGAGI. This CDR3 has 11 amino acids. Trimming removed 1 base from V and 6 bases from J, with 2 bases in between.

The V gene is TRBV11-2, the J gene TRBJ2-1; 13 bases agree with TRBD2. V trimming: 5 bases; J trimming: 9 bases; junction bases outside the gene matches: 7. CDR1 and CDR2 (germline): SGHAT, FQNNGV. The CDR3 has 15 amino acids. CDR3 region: CASSELAGGHSEQFF. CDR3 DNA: TGTGCCAGCAGCGAACTAGCGGGGGGGCATAGTGAGCAGTTCTTC.

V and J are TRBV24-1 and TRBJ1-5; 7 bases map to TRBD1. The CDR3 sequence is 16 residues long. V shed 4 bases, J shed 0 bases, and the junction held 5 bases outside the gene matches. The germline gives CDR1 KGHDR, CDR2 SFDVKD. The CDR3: CATSDSTGSSNQPQHF. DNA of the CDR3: TGTGCCACCAGTGACTCGACAGGGAGTAGCAATCAGCCCCAGCATTTT.

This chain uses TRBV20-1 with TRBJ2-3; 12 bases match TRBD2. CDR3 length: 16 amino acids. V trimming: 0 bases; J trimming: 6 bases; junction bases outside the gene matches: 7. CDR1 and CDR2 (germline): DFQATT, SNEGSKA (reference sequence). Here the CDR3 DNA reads TGCAGTGCTAGAGATTGGACTAGCGGGGCGCGCGATACGCAGTATTTT. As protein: CSARDWTSGARDTQYF.

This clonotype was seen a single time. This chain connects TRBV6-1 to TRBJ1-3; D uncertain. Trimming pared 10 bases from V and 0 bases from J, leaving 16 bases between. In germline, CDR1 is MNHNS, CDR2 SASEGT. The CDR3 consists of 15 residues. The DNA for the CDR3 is TGTGCCAACAGCACGGCACTGATCTCTGGAAACACCATATATTTT. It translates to CANSTALISGNTIYF.

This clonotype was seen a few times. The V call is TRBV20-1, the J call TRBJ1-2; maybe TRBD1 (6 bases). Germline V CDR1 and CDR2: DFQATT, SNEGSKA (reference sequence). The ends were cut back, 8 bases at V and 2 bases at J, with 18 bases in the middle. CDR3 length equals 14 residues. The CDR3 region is CSRLKQGTNYGYTF. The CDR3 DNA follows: TGCAGTCGCCTCAAACAGGGAACCAACTATGGCTACACCTTC.

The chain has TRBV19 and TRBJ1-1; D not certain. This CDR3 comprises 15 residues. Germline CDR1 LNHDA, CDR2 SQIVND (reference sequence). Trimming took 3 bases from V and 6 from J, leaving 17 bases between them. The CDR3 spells CASSIRESSGSEAFF. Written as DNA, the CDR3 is TGTGCCAGTAGTATCCGGGAATCGAGCGGTTCTGAAGCTTTCTTT.

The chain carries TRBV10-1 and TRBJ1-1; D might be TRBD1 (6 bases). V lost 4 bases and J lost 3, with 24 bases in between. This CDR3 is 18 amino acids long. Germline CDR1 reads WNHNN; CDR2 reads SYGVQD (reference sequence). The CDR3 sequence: CASSVTRDTKGRDTEAFF. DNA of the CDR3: TGCGCCAGCAGTGTCACCCGGGACACCAAAGGGCGCGACACTGAAGCTTTCTTT.

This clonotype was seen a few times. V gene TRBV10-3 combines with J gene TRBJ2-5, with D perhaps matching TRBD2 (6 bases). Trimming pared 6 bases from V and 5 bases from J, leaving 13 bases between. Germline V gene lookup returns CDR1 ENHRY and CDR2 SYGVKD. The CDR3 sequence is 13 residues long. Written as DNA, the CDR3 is TGTGCCATCAGGGGGACTGTTTGGGAGACCCAGTACTTC. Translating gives CAIRGTVWETQYF.

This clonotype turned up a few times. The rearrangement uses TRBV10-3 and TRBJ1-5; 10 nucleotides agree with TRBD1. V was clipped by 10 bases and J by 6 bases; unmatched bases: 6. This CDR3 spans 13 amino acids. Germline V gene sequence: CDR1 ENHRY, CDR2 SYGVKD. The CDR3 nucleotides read TGTGCCACCCACCGGGACAGGGGTCAGCCCCAGCATTTT. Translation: CATHRDRGQPQHF.

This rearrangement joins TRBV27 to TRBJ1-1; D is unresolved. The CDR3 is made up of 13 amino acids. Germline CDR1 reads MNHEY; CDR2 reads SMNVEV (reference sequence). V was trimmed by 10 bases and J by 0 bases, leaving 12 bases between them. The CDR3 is CAKTFRVNTEAFF. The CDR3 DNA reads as TGTGCCAAGACATTTAGAGTGAACACTGAAGCTTTCTTT.

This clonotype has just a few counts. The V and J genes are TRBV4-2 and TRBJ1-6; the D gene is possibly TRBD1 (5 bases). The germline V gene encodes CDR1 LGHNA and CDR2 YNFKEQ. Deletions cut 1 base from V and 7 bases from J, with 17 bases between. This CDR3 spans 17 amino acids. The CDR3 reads CASSQVGGGMGNSPLHF. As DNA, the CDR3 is TGTGCCAGCAGCCAAGTTGGGGGGGGAATGGGAAATTCACCCCTCCACTTT.

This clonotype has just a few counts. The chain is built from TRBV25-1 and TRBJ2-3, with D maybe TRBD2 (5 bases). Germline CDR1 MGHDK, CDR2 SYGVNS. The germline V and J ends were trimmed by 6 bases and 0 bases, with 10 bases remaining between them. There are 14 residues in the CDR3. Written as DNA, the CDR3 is TGTGCCAGCAGAGCCGGACTTAGCACAGATACGCAGTATTTT. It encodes CASRAGLSTDTQYF.

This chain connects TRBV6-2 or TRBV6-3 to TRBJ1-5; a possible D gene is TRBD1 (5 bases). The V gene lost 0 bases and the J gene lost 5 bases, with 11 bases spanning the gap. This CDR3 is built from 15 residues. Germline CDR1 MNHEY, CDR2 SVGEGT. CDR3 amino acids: CASSYSKRGDQPQHF. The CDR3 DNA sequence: TGTGCCAGCAGTTACTCGAAAAGGGGCGATCAGCCCCAGCATTTT.

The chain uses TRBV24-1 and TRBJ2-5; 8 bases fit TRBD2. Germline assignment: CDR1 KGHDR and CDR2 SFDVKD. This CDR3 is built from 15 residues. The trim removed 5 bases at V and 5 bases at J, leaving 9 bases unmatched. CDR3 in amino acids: CATSAGGVYTETQYF. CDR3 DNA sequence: TGTGCCACCAGTGCGGGGGGGGTCTATACGGAGACCCAGTACTTC.

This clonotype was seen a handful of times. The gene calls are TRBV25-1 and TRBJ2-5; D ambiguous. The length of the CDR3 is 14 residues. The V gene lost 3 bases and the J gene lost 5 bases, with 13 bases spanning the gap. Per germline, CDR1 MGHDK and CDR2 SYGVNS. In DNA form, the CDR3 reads TGTGCCAGCAGTGACAGGAAGATTTCGGAGACCCAGTACTTC. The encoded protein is CASSDRKISETQYF.

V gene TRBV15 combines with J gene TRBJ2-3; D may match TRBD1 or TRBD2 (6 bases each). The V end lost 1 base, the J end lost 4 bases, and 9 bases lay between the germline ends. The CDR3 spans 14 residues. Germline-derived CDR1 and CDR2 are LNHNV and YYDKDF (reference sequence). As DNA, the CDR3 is TGTGCCACCAGCAGAGCGGGGGCCCCAGATACGCAGTATTTT. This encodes CATSRAGAPDTQYF. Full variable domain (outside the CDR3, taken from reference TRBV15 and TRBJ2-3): DAMVIQNPRYQVTQFGKPVTLSCSQTLNHNVMYWYQQKSSQAPKLLFHYYDKDFNNEADTPDNFQSRRPNTSFCFLDIRSPGLGDTAMYLCATSRAGAPDTQYFGPGTRLTVL.

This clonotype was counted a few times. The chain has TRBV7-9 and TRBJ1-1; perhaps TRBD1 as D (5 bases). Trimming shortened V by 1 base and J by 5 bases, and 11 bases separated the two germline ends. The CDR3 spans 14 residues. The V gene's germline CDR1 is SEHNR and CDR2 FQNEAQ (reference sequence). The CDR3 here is CASSLVGASTEAFF. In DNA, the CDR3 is TGTGCCAGCAGCTTAGTAGGGGCGAGTACTGAAGCTTTCTTT.